A single sample is the source of the 31 T cell receptor beta chains below, sequenced in a study of blood T cell repertoires in COVID-19. The assay was immunoSEQ multiplex PCR, and TCRdb's table has in-frame clones only and misses some. The data hold around 290,000 clones, with around nine tenths observed a single time. Sequencing input: PBMCs or T cells enriched from blood (not recorded which). These receptors were taken from a woman aged 60-75 years in a cohort exposed to, infected with or recovered from COVID-19 (not recorded which).

Only a few counts were recorded for this clone. The CDR3 DNA reads as TGTGCCAGCAGTTACTCGAAGGGACTTTTCAATGAGCAGTTCTTC. It specifies CASSYSKGLFNEQFF. The chain combines TRBV6-5 with TRBJ2-1; possibly TRBD2 for D (6 bases). Germline CDR1 is MNHEY and CDR2 is SVGAGI. The length of the CDR3 is 15 residues. Trimming stripped 0 bases from V and 6 bases from J, with 12 bases between.

The J gene is TRBJ2-5, the V gene TRBV10-3; possible D gene TRBD2, 6 bases. Germline V lookup: CDR1 ENHRY, CDR2 SYGVKD. The CDR3 is 13 amino acids. V was clipped by 10 bases and J by 3 bases, with 15 bases between them. The CDR3 reads CATRDSIEETQYF. CDR3 DNA: TGTGCCACCCGGGACTCCATCGAAGAGACCCAGTACTTC.

This clone was observed a single time. The V and J genes are TRBV27 and TRBJ2-1; D perhaps matches TRBD2 (5 bases). This CDR3 region has 15 residues. V dropped 10 bases and J dropped 0 bases, with 16 bases sitting between them. Germline V CDR1 and CDR2: MNHEY, SMNVEV (reference sequence). DNA for the CDR3: TGTGCCACGCAGATAGCAAGCGGCTCCTACAATGAGCAGTTCTTC. It yields the protein CATQIASGSYNEQFF.

The chain uses TRBV3-1 (or the pseudogene TRBV3-2) and TRBJ1-3, with TRBD1 identical over 7 bases. V gave up 3 bases and J gave up 0 bases; unmatched junction bases: 8. There are 17 residues in the CDR3. Per the germline V gene, CDR1 is LGHDT and CDR2 is YNNKEL (reference sequence). In nucleotides, the CDR3 is TGTGCCAGCAGCCACTCACAGGGACAGATCTCTGGAAACACCATATATTTT. Translating gives CASSHSQGQISGNTIYF.

The rearrangement joins TRBV6-5 to TRBJ2-1; 7 nucleotides match TRBD1. The V gene end was trimmed by 6 bases and the J gene end by 1 base; junction bases not matched to a gene: 3. Germline V gene data show CDR1 as MNHEY and CDR2 as SVGAGI. This CDR3 is 14 amino acids long. CDR3 amino acids: CASRTRGSYNEQFF. The CDR3 DNA sequence: TGTGCCAGCAGAACCAGGGGGTCCTACAATGAGCAGTTCTTC.

The V gene is TRBV7-8, the J gene TRBJ1-2; D is undetermined. CDR1 and CDR2 (germline): SGHVS, FQNEAQ. The CDR3 is 14 residues long. Deletions cut 5 bases from V and 1 base from J, with 11 bases between. The CDR3 protein is CASSPTTLNYGYTF. The CDR3 DNA follows: TGTGCCAGCAGCCCAACAACCCTTAACTATGGCTACACCTTC.

This clone was found once. This chain joins TRBV28 and TRBJ1-2, with 9 bases identical to TRBD1. With 5 bases clipped from V and 4 bases from J, the junction kept 5 bases outside the gene matches. Germline CDR1 is MDHEN and CDR2 is SYDVKM. The CDR3 consists of 14 residues. CDR3 sequence: CASSGVTGGYGYTF. The CDR3 bases are TGTGCCAGCAGTGGTGTGACAGGGGGCTATGGCTACACCTTC.

The chain couples TRBV28 to TRBJ2-2; TRBD1 matches at 7 bases. The CDR3 spans 15 residues. CDR1 is MDHEN and CDR2 is SYDVKM in the germline V gene. Trimming at V came to 6 bases and at J to 2 bases, leaving 6 bases not matched to a gene. Written as DNA, the CDR3 is TGTGCCAGCAGCTCGGGACAGATAAACACCGGGGAGCTGTTTTTT. It codes for CASSSGQINTGELFF.

The V and J genes are TRBV6-2 or TRBV6-3 and TRBJ2-2, with 10 bases lining up with TRBD2. The trim removed 5 bases at V and 2 bases at J, leaving 5 bases unmatched. Germline V CDR1 and CDR2: MNHEY, SVGEGT. The CDR3 is made up of 16 amino acids. The CDR3 coding sequence is TGTGCCAGCAGTACCCGACTAGCGGGTAACACCGGGGAGCTGTTTTTT. Encoded protein: CASSTRLAGNTGELFF.

The chain combines TRBV7-3 with TRBJ2-1; D remains ambiguous. The CDR3 runs 11 residues. Germline V CDR1 and CDR2: SGHTA, FQGTGA. V was shortened by 3 bases and J by 7 bases, with 4 bases between the two germline ends. Written as DNA, the CDR3 is TGTGCCAGCAGCTTCCAAAATGAGCAGTTCTTC. Amino acids: CASSFQNEQFF.

The rearrangement joins TRBV19 to TRBJ2-1; 9 nucleotides line up with TRBD1. This CDR3 has 15 amino acids. J was trimmed by 5 bases and V by 5 bases; bases with no gene match: 7. Germline V lookup: CDR1 LNHDA, CDR2 SQIVND (reference sequence). CDR3 sequence reads: CASSGRDRVHNEQFF. The CDR3 DNA sequence: TGTGCCAGTAGTGGCCGGGACAGGGTCCACAATGAGCAGTTCTTC.

The sample holds a few counts of this clone. This chain joins TRBV7-9 and TRBJ2-2, with 9 bases fitting TRBD2. The CDR3 consists of 18 residues. With 3 bases clipped from V and 4 bases from J, the junction kept 12 bases outside the gene matches. The germline V gene has CDR1 SEHNR and CDR2 FQNEAQ (reference sequence). CDR3 coding DNA: TGTGCCAGCAGCTTGGTGGTGAACGCGGGAGGGGCCACCGGGGAGCTGTTTTTT. The encoded protein is CASSLVVNAGGATGELFF.

The chain employs TRBV20-1 and TRBJ2-7, with D unresolved. Germline V lookup: CDR1 DFQATT, CDR2 SNEGSKA (reference sequence). The CDR3 loop spans 11 amino acids. The V end lost 5 bases, the J end lost 8 bases, and 13 bases lay between the germline ends. Here the CDR3 DNA reads TGCAGTGCTGCCGTTTCCAACAAGCAGTACTTC. Amino acids: CSAAVSNKQYF.

J is TRBJ2-7 and V is TRBV28; 8 bases align to TRBD1. The CDR3 consists of 15 residues. The V and J ends lost 2 bases and 1 base, in that order; junction bases with no gene match: 4. Germline loops: CDR1 MDHEN, CDR2 SYDVKM. This CDR3 is CASSLKGTGSYEQYF. As DNA, the CDR3 is TGTGCCAGCAGTTTAAAAGGGACAGGTTCCTACGAGCAGTACTTC. The entire variable domain, with the rest obtained from reference TRBV28 and TRBJ2-7, is as follows: DVKVTQSSRYLVKRTGEKVFLECVQDMDHENMFWYRQDPGLGLRLIYFSYDVKMKEKGDIPEGYSVSREKKERFSLILESASTNQTSMYLCASSLKGTGSYEQYFGPGTRLTVT.

The J gene is TRBJ2-3, the V gene TRBV18, with a weak D call TRBD1 (6 bases). Per the germline V gene, CDR1 is KGHSH and CDR2 is LQKENI. The CDR3 is 15 residues long. V was trimmed by 3 bases and J by 5 bases, leaving 15 bases between them. The CDR3 nucleotides read TGTGCCAGCTCACCTTCGGGGCAGGGGAAAGATACGCAGTATTTT. Encoded protein: CASSPSGQGKDTQYF. Filled out from reference TRBV18 and TRBJ2-3, the complete variable domain reads NAGVMQNPRHLVRRRGQEARLRCSPMKGHSHVYWYRQLPEEGLKFMVYLQKENIIDESGMPKERFSAEFPKEGPSILRIQQVVRGDSAAYFCASSPSGQGKDTQYFGPGTRLTVL.

The rearrangement joins TRBV11-3 to TRBJ2-3; tentative D call: TRBD2 (6 bases). V was cut by 0 bases and J by 4 bases, with 11 bases left in between. The CDR3 covers 15 residues. In germline, CDR1 is SGHNT, CDR2 YENEEA. The CDR3 loop reads CASSLEGGASDTQYF. The CDR3 DNA reads TGTGCCAGCAGCTTAGAGGGGGGAGCTTCAGATACGCAGTATTTT. The full variable domain, its missing parts supplied by reference TRBV11-3 and TRBJ2-3, is EAGVVQSPRYKIIEKKQPVAFWCNPISGHNTLYWYLQNLGQGPELLIRYENEEAVDDSQLPKDRFSAERLKGVDSTLKIQPAELGDSAVYLCASSLEGGASDTQYFGPGTRLTVL.

This clone has just one count. V usage is TRBV27 and J usage is TRBJ2-3; 11 nucleotides line up with TRBD2. Germline V CDR1 and CDR2: MNHEY, SMNVEV (reference sequence). V lost 0 bases and J lost 3; bases outside the gene matches: 5. This CDR3 comprises 17 residues. The CDR3 DNA follows: TGTGCCAGCAGTTTATCGACGGGACTAGCGGATACAGATACGCAGTATTTT. Translating gives CASSLSTGLADTDTQYF.

V is TRBV2 and J is TRBJ2-3; TRBD2 matches 10 bases. Trimming removed 0 bases from V and 11 bases from J; junction bases left unmatched: 8. This CDR3 is 15 amino acids long. CDR1 SNHLY and CDR2 FYNNEI come from the germline V gene. The CDR3 sequence is CASSEAPLAGVEQYF. CDR3 bases: TGTGCCAGCAGTGAAGCGCCGCTAGCGGGAGTGGAGCAGTATTTT.

With regard to this clone: At one end the junction does not follow the germline gene, possibly because of a read error. The chain joins TRBV10-3 to TRBJ2-3, with 12 nucleotides matching TRBD2. Germline values: CDR1 ENHRY, CDR2 SYGVKD. The CDR3 is 16 amino acids. The CDR3 DNA is TGTGCCATCAGACACACGACTAGCGGGAGCATAGATACGCAGTATTTT. Protein: CAIRHTTSGSIDTQYF.

This clone was recorded once. The rearrangement joins TRBV18 to TRBJ1-3; unclear D gene. V was pared by 2 bases and J by 0 bases, with 8 bases between. From germline, CDR1 is KGHSH and CDR2 LQKENI. CDR3 size: 15 residues. CDR3 sequence: CASSPGVNSGNTIYF. The CDR3 DNA is TGTGCCAGCTCACCAGGAGTCAACTCTGGAAACACCATATATTTT.

The chain recombines TRBV2 with TRBJ1-1; TRBD1 matches 11 bases. The CDR3 totals 13 residues. The V gene end was trimmed by 7 bases and the J gene end by 4 bases; junction bases not matched to a gene: 2. Germline V lookup: CDR1 SNHLY, CDR2 FYNNEI. In DNA form, the CDR3 reads TGTGCCAGCACGGGACAGGGGGGCACTGAAGCTTTCTTT. Amino acids: CASTGQGGTEAFF.

The rearrangement joins TRBV4-1 to TRBJ2-7; 12 positions agree with TRBD1. V dropped 3 bases and J dropped 6; count of bases not matched to a gene: 9. Germline values: CDR1 MGHRA, CDR2 YSYEKL. The CDR3 runs 16 residues. The CDR3 nucleotides are TGCGCCAGCAGCCAGGATATCCGGGACAGGGGGCCCGAGCAGTACTTC. This translates into CASSQDIRDRGPEQYF.

This chain connects TRBV28 to TRBJ2-2; weak D call: TRBD1 (5 bases). CDR1 is MDHEN and CDR2 is SYDVKM in the germline V gene. Trimming removed 8 bases at V and 1 base at J, with 14 bases between. This CDR3 contains 15 residues. CDR3 residues: CASSGYPKNTGELFF. DNA for the CDR3: TGTGCCAGCTCAGGGTATCCGAAGAACACCGGGGAGCTGTTTTTT.

The chain couples TRBV5-1 to TRBJ1-2, with D maybe TRBD1 (5 bases). The germline CDR1 and CDR2 sequences are SGHRS and YFSETQ. With 0 bases removed from V and 4 bases from J, the gap between germline ends came to 7 bases. The CDR3 is 13 residues long. The chain's CDR3 is CASSLVGVYGYTF. The CDR3 DNA sequence: TGCGCCAGCAGCTTGGTAGGGGTCTATGGCTACACCTTC.

This clone was seen a handful of times. CDR3 sequence: CASSLFPGLAAYEQYF. CDR3 bases: TGTGCCAGCAGCTTATTCCCCGGTTTAGCGGCTTACGAGCAGTACTTC. The chain is built from TRBV7-8 and TRBJ2-7, with D perhaps TRBD2 (6 bases). With 2 bases removed from V and 4 bases from J, the gap between germline ends came to 18 bases. This CDR3 region has 16 residues. Germline V CDR1 and CDR2: SGHVS, FQNEAQ.

The chain recombines TRBV27 with TRBJ2-7, with 9 bases lining up with TRBD2. The germline CDR1 and CDR2 sequences are MNHEY and SMNVEV (reference sequence). This CDR3 has 14 residues. V trimming: 8 bases; J trimming: 3 bases; junction bases outside the gene matches: 8. CDR3 residues: CASHSVRGGYEQYF. Here the CDR3 DNA reads TGTGCCAGCCATTCCGTGCGGGGGGGCTACGAGCAGTACTTC.

V is TRBV7-9 and J is TRBJ2-7; 7 bases match TRBD1. This CDR3 has 14 amino acids. V was pared by 4 bases and J by 4 bases, with 7 bases of the junction left unmatched. CDR1 and CDR2 from the germline V gene are SEHNR and FQNEAQ (reference sequence). For the CDR3, the DNA is TGTGCCAGCAGCTCGACAGGGAAGCGGTACGAGCAGTACTTC. This sequence encodes CASSSTGKRYEQYF.

V and J are TRBV19 and TRBJ2-2; 11 nucleotides match TRBD1. V was pared by 3 bases and J by 4 bases, with 1 base of the junction left unmatched. CDR3 size: 15 residues. Germline CDR1 and CDR2: LNHDA and SQIVND (reference sequence). CDR3 bases: TGTGCCAGTAGTATGGGGACAGGGGGCACCGGGGAGCTGTTTTTT. Protein product: CASSMGTGGTGELFF.

The chain carries TRBV3-1 (or the pseudogene TRBV3-2) and TRBJ2-1; the match to TRBD2 covers 8 bases. This CDR3 has 14 residues. V shed 8 bases and J 1 base; nucleotides not matched to a gene: 4. Looked up from germline, CDR1 is LGHDT and CDR2 is YNNKEL (reference sequence). The CDR3 sequence: CASQAGGSYNEQFF. For the CDR3, the DNA is TGTGCCAGCCAGGCGGGAGGATCCTACAATGAGCAGTTCTTC.

This chain uses TRBV27 with TRBJ2-3, with 10 bases fitting TRBD2. After removal of 0 bases from V and 3 bases from J, the junction contained 3 bases not matched to a gene. The CDR3 covers 16 residues. Germline assignment: CDR1 MNHEY and CDR2 SMNVEV (reference sequence). The CDR3 coding sequence is TGTGCCAGCAGTTTATCGCTAGCGGGAGTTACAGATACGCAGTATTTT. Translated: CASSLSLAGVTDTQYF.

The gene calls are TRBV11-2 and TRBJ1-1; 8 bases match TRBD1. The CDR3 has 15 amino acids. The V gene's germline CDR1 is SGHAT and CDR2 FQNNGV. V gave up 5 bases and J gave up 0 bases; unmatched junction bases: 5. CDR3 DNA: TGTGCCAGCAGCATTCAGGGGGCCCTGAACACTGAAGCTTTCTTT. This encodes CASSIQGALNTEAFF.